Included here is one T cell receptor beta chain sequence, with context. The target of this receptor is not known. Per-nucleotide qualities are absent, and no much larger clonotype sits a single base away. Using the deep immunoSEQ assay, multiplex PCR amplified TCR CDR3 regions from genomic DNA. Extracted genomic DNA from each cell subset was spread evenly across all wells of several immunoSEQ 96-well plates, with each plate serving as a replicate. For sorted subsets, approximately 0.2 ug of genomic DNA, equivalent to around 31,000 T cell genomes, went into each replicate PCR. Purified libraries were quantified with a Qubit 3.0 fluorometer, sized on a Bioanalyzer 2100, and re-quantified with the KAPA Library Quantification kit. A separate single-read 150-cycle Illumina NextSeq 550 flow cell was used to sequence each immunoSEQ 96-well plate. The authors processed their data as follows. The immunoSEQ output contained only junctional sequences without quality scores, so filtering could not match that applied to full-length reads. To assign V/J genes and CDR3, sequences were annotated using PyIR, a Python wrapper for IgBLAST v1.9, with IMGT germline references. Reads were removed for weak V/J assignments (E-value above 1e-6), missing CDR3, stop codons, out-of-frame junctions, or ambiguous translated residues. A V3J clonotype was defined by an identical inferred V gene, J gene, and CDR3 amino acid sequence. Percentage overlap between repertoires was calculated by dividing the number of shared unique clonotypes by the size of the smaller repertoire. Repertoire richness was assessed with RTK rarefaction, the Chao1 estimator, and Recon v2.1 estimates of unobserved clonotypes. OLGA was used to compute generation probabilities for all TCRbeta clonotypes that the gDNA method yielded from a handful of donors. As stored in TCRdb, this immuneACCESS dataset retains in-frame rearrangements with V and J assigned. A fraction of the clones does not appear; measured against another copy, unresolved V genes explain less than half of the discrepancy, and the remainder lacks a known reason. Clonal size and the V and J genes are those of that table, whereas D and trimming came from the DNA. Present in this sample are under 700,000 clones, roughly 95% of which were seen just once. Clones ranked in the top ten supply over 0.09% of the sample.

CD8 naive samples consisted of CD45RO-negative cells that were positively selected for CCR7, yielding a CD45RA+CCR7+ population without TemRA cells. Healthy HIV-negative adults with no recently reported acute infections or vaccinations were included as donors. Only Caucasian adults living in Nashville, Tennessee, USA were represented among the donors. Blood was obtained by leukapheresis, after which PBMCs were separated by Ficoll-Histopaque density gradient centrifugation and cryopreserved in liquid nitrogen vapor phase. Analytical flow cytometry was used to check the purity and quantity of every magnetically sorted T cell population. From each sorted fraction, genomic DNA was isolated and quantified by UV absorbance on a Nanodrop 2000c. The junction carries 7 bases between V and J, which are trimmed by 6 bases and 8 bases respectively. Including cysteine and phenylalanine, the CDR3 has 10 amino acids. CDR3 DNA is the only sequence kept; it has 30 bases, read in frame from the first base. The CDR1 and CDR2 encoded by the germline V gene are MDHEN and SYDVKM.

The data are from a study of shared clonotypes between healthy human individuals (dated by TCRdb to about 2020). Turning to the overall study: The cohort comprised a couple of women and three men aged 18 to 49 years. For each donor, CD4 naive and CD4 memory were each given three plates, CD8 naive was given two plates, and CD8 memory was given one plate. The study deeply sequenced blood TCR repertoires of five healthy adults to estimate repertoire size and the extent of clonotype sharing between individuals. To increase sequencing depth and limit assay-specific biases, TCR repertoire library preparation and sequencing were carried out by different laboratories using diverse techniques. Each donor's leukapheresis produced roughly between roughly 0.85 and 10 billion PBMCs. General conclusions and limits of the study: Only blood was sampled, and tissue TCR repertoires likely differ from those in blood. When several donors were compared, the shared fraction of clonotypes was about 5% for naive CD4, 3% to 4% for naive CD8, about 2.4% for memory CD4, and 0.35% to 0.4% for memory CD8. Naive subsets generally had larger estimated clonotype richness than memory subsets did. Based on pairwise subsampling, the degree of clonotype sharing among donors was expected to be affected by sequencing depth. Because the study included only a small number of donors, the genetic and exposure-history diversity represented was limited. Incomplete sequencing was indicated by rarefaction of sorted-subset datasets, despite the large sequencing depth. Higher generation probabilities were observed for clonotypes shared by all four sorted-subset donors than for non-shared clonotypes.

Sequencing was done on a sample of naive CD8+ T cells sorted from blood. In light of the paper, this sample's cell subset or site label describes: CD45RA+CCR7+. This receptor was obtained from a woman in her twenties or thirties in good health. This sequence uses TRBV28 and TRBJ1-1; the D region possibly corresponds to TRBD1 (6 bases align). The CDR3 amino acid sequence is: CASRGAEAFF. The DNA sequence is as follows: TGTGCCAGCAGGGGGGCGGAAGCTTTCTTT.